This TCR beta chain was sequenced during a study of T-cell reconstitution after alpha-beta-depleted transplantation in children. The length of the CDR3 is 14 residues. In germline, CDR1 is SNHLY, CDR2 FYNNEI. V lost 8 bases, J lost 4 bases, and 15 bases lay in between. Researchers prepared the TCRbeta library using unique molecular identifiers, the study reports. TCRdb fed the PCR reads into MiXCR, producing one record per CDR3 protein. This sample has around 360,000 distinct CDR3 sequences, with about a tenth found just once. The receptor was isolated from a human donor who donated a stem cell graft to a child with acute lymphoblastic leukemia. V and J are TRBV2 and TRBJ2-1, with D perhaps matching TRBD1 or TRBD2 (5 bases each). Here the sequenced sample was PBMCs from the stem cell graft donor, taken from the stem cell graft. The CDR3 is CASSWDPRYNEQFF. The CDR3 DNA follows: TGTGCCAGCTCCTGGGACCCCAGGTACAATGAGCAGTTCTTC.